These T cell receptor beta chains were read from a single sample in a study of post-analysis software for immune sequencing data. TCRdb analysed the PCR reads with MiXCR anew, one entry per CDR3 protein. The sample records 500,000 to 600,000 distinct CDR3 sequences, roughly 47% being singletons. Specimen: blood. These receptors came from a girl between 5 and 17 years old with multiple sclerosis. Both conserved end residues are part of each CDR3. The order of the fields is J gene, clone size, V gene, D gene, CDR3 protein, CDR3 DNA. The D gene is left open where the match is weak. Size values are once, few and many counts, or a class for expanded clones, and some rows have none.

j_gene: TRBJ2-1; abundance: -; v_gene: TRBV10-2; d_gene: TRBD1; CDR3aa: CASRDRVLSYNEQFF; CDR3nt: TGCGCCAGCAGGGACAGGGTTTTGTCCTACAATGAGCAGTTCTTC
j_gene: TRBJ2-5; abundance: -; v_gene: TRBV12-3/TRBV12-4; d_gene: -; CDR3aa: CASSSPSTGQETQYF; CDR3nt: TGTGCCAGCAGTTCCCCCTCGACAGGACAAGAGACCCAGTACTTC
j_gene: TRBJ2-1; abundance: few; v_gene: TRBV5-5; d_gene: -; CDR3aa: CASSWTAVKTNEQFF; CDR3nt: TGTGCCAGCAGCTGGACGGCCGTTAAGACAAATGAGCAGTTCTTC
j_gene: TRBJ1-2; abundance: -; v_gene: TRBV12-3/TRBV12-4; d_gene: -; CDR3aa: CASSSRSHGYTF; CDR3nt: TGTGCCAGCAGTTCTAGGTCTCATGGCTACACCTTC
j_gene: TRBJ2-5; abundance: -; v_gene: TRBV25-1; d_gene: -; CDR3aa: CASSGPNSRDEQYF; CDR3nt: TGTGCCAGCAGTGGTCCAAATTCGAGGGATGAGCAGTACTTC
j_gene: TRBJ2-1; abundance: -; v_gene: TRBV5-1; d_gene: -; CDR3aa: CASSPRRDISYNEQFF; CDR3nt: TGCGCCAGCAGCCCAAGGCGGGACATCTCCTACAATGAGCAGTTCTTC
j_gene: TRBJ2-1; abundance: -; v_gene: TRBV12-3/TRBV12-4; d_gene: TRBD1; CDR3aa: CASSRKGQGNNEQFF; CDR3nt: TGTGCCAGCAGTAGGAAGGGACAGGGGAACAATGAGCAGTTCTTC
j_gene: TRBJ2-1; abundance: -; v_gene: TRBV6-6; d_gene: -; CDR3aa: CASRPRLRDEQFF; CDR3nt: TGTGCCAGCAGACCGAGACTCCGGGATGAGCAGTTCTTC
j_gene: TRBJ2-1; abundance: many; v_gene: TRBV6-4; d_gene: TRBD2; CDR3aa: CASSGTSGPYNEQFF; CDR3nt: TGTGCCAGCAGTGGGACTAGCGGCCCCTACAATGAGCAGTTCTTC
j_gene: TRBJ1-1; abundance: -; v_gene: TRBV29-1; d_gene: -; CDR3aa: CSVVTDPNTEAFF; CDR3nt: TGCAGCGTTGTAACAGATCCGAACACTGAAGCTTTCTTT
j_gene: TRBJ2-5; abundance: few; v_gene: TRBV7-8; d_gene: -; CDR3aa: CASSSFEVPQETQYF; CDR3nt: TGTGCCAGCAGCTCATTTGAGGTGCCCCAAGAGACCCAGTACTTC
j_gene: TRBJ1-4; abundance: -; v_gene: TRBV25-1; d_gene: -; CDR3aa: CASSEYREPNEKLFF; CDR3nt: TGTGCCAGCAGTGAATATAGGGAGCCTAATGAAAAACTGTTTTTT
j_gene: TRBJ1-4; abundance: -; v_gene: TRBV6-5; d_gene: -; CDR3aa: CASSSALNEKLFF; CDR3nt: TGTGCCAGCAGTTCCGCCTTAAATGAAAAACTGTTTTTT
j_gene: TRBJ2-1; abundance: -; v_gene: TRBV7-2; d_gene: TRBD1; CDR3aa: CASGISGGGHNEQFF; CDR3nt: TGTGCCAGCGGGATTTCAGGGGGCGGCCACAATGAGCAGTTCTTC
j_gene: TRBJ2-1; abundance: few; v_gene: TRBV9; d_gene: -; CDR3aa: CASSVAHSSSYNEQFF; CDR3nt: TGTGCCAGCAGCGTAGCTCACAGTAGCTCCTACAATGAGCAGTTCTTC
j_gene: TRBJ1-2; abundance: -; v_gene: TRBV5-1; d_gene: -; CDR3aa: CASSLGVFRGRTNYGYTF; CDR3nt: TGCGCCAGCAGCTTGGGAGTATTCCGGGGGAGAACTAACTATGGCTACACCTTC
j_gene: TRBJ2-2; abundance: -; v_gene: TRBV2; d_gene: -; CDR3aa: CASSALYWGTGELFF; CDR3nt: TGTGCCAGCAGTGCTCTCTATTGGGGGACCGGGGAGCTGTTTTTT
j_gene: TRBJ2-1; abundance: few; v_gene: TRBV11-2; d_gene: TRBD2; CDR3aa: CASSLGVGLVVEQFF; CDR3nt: TGTGCCAGCAGCTTAGGGGTAGGACTAGTCGTTGAGCAGTTCTTC
j_gene: TRBJ1-2; abundance: -; v_gene: TRBV11-3; d_gene: -; CDR3aa: CASSLDPLDAGGAGYTF; CDR3nt: TGTGCCAGCAGCTTGGACCCTCTCGACGCCGGGGGAGCTGGCTACACCTTC
j_gene: TRBJ2-3; abundance: -; v_gene: TRBV10-3; d_gene: TRBD2; CDR3aa: CATSDLASGGTQYF; CDR3nt: TGTGCCACCAGTGACTTGGCTAGCGGGGGTACGCAGTATTTT
j_gene: TRBJ2-4; abundance: -; v_gene: TRBV28; d_gene: -; CDR3aa: CASSLLGQGKNIQYF; CDR3nt: TGTGCCAGCAGTTTATTGGGGCAGGGCAAAAACATTCAGTACTTC
j_gene: TRBJ2-6; abundance: few; v_gene: TRBV14; d_gene: TRBD1; CDR3aa: CASSRFGQGASGANVLTF; CDR3nt: TGTGCCAGCAGCCGTTTCGGACAGGGGGCCTCTGGGGCCAACGTCCTGACTTTC
j_gene: TRBJ2-1; abundance: -; v_gene: TRBV11-3; d_gene: -; CDR3aa: CASSPHGGRSEQFF; CDR3nt: TGTGCCAGCAGCCCCCATGGAGGGCGGAGTGAGCAGTTCTTC
j_gene: TRBJ1-2; abundance: once; v_gene: TRBV12-3/TRBV12-4; d_gene: -; CDR3aa: CASREDGANYGYTF; CDR3nt: TGTGCCAGCAGGGAGGACGGAGCTAACTATGGCTACACCTTC
j_gene: TRBJ1-1; abundance: -; v_gene: TRBV29-1; d_gene: -; CDR3aa: CSVTAFGFESTEAFF; CDR3nt: TGCAGCGTTACGGCGTTCGGGTTTGAATCCACTGAAGCTTTCTTT
j_gene: TRBJ1-2; abundance: -; v_gene: TRBV4-1; d_gene: -; CDR3aa: CASSQLGPGAHLSYGYTF; CDR3nt: TGCGCCAGCAGCCAACTCGGGCCAGGGGCCCACCTATCCTATGGCTACACCTTC
j_gene: TRBJ2-5; abundance: few; v_gene: TRBV12-3/TRBV12-4; d_gene: -; CDR3aa: CASSFYKMETQYF; CDR3nt: TGTGCCAGCAGTTTCTATAAGATGGAGACCCAGTACTTC
j_gene: TRBJ1-5; abundance: -; v_gene: TRBV6-5; d_gene: -; CDR3aa: CASSYSGESNQPQHF; CDR3nt: TGTGCCAGCAGTTACTCGGGGGAGAGCAATCAGCCCCAGCATTTT
j_gene: TRBJ1-1; abundance: few; v_gene: TRBV29-1; d_gene: -; CDR3aa: CSVTYLGSGEAFF; CDR3nt: TGCAGCGTTACGTACCTCGGGTCAGGGGAAGCTTTCTTT
j_gene: TRBJ1-1; abundance: few; v_gene: TRBV7-9; d_gene: -; CDR3aa: CASSLDTLAVEAFF; CDR3nt: TGTGCCAGCAGCTTAGATACCTTGGCAGTTGAAGCTTTCTTT
j_gene: TRBJ2-5; abundance: -; v_gene: TRBV7-2; d_gene: TRBD2; CDR3aa: CASSVRLAVGETQYF; CDR3nt: TGTGCCAGCAGCGTCCGACTAGCGGTGGGAGAGACCCAGTACTTC
j_gene: TRBJ2-1; abundance: -; v_gene: TRBV20-1; d_gene: -; CDR3aa: CSARDWAYNEQFF; CDR3nt: TGCAGTGCTAGAGATTGGGCTTACAATGAGCAGTTCTTC
j_gene: TRBJ2-7; abundance: -; v_gene: TRBV4-1; d_gene: -; CDR3aa: CASSPGREGGEQYF; CDR3nt: TGCGCCAGCAGCCCGGGTAGGGAAGGCGGCGAGCAGTACTTC
j_gene: TRBJ2-5; abundance: -; v_gene: TRBV12-3/TRBV12-4; d_gene: -; CDR3aa: CASSFYSGQGETQYF; CDR3nt: TGTGCCAGCAGTTTTTATAGCGGGCAGGGGGAGACCCAGTACTTC
j_gene: TRBJ2-3; abundance: -; v_gene: TRBV11-2; d_gene: -; CDR3aa: CASTKLGPFSTDTQYF; CDR3nt: TGTGCCAGCACCAAACTGGGGCCTTTTAGCACAGATACGCAGTATTTT
j_gene: TRBJ1-4; abundance: -; v_gene: TRBV11-2; d_gene: -; CDR3aa: CASSRGENNEKLFF; CDR3nt: TGTGCCAGCAGCCGAGGGGAAAATAATGAAAAACTGTTTTTT
j_gene: TRBJ1-6; abundance: -; v_gene: TRBV4-2; d_gene: -; CDR3aa: CASSRDNSPLHF; CDR3nt: TGTGCCAGCAGCCGGGATAATTCACCCCTCCACTTT
j_gene: TRBJ2-7; abundance: many; v_gene: TRBV6-5; d_gene: TRBD2; CDR3aa: CASSYSSGSYEQYF; CDR3nt: TGTGCCAGCAGTTACTCCAGCGGGAGCTACGAGCAGTACTTC
j_gene: TRBJ1-2; abundance: few; v_gene: TRBV12-3/TRBV12-4; d_gene: -; CDR3aa: CASSLGARDNYGYTF; CDR3nt: TGTGCCAGCAGTTTAGGTGCCAGGGATAACTATGGCTACACCTTC
j_gene: TRBJ2-7; abundance: few; v_gene: TRBV10-3; d_gene: TRBD1; CDR3aa: CATAGTGYEQYF; CDR3nt: TGTGCCACCGCCGGGACAGGGTACGAGCAGTACTTC
j_gene: TRBJ2-1; abundance: -; v_gene: TRBV5-1; d_gene: TRBD2; CDR3aa: CASSLLSGRLSYNEQFF; CDR3nt: TGCGCCAGCAGCTTGTTAAGCGGGAGGCTTTCCTACAATGAGCAGTTCTTC
j_gene: TRBJ2-5; abundance: few; v_gene: TRBV7-9; d_gene: -; CDR3aa: CASSLRPDPWEDETQYF; CDR3nt: TGTGCCAGCAGCCTTCGACCAGATCCATGGGAAGACGAGACCCAGTACTTC
j_gene: TRBJ2-4; abundance: few; v_gene: TRBV28; d_gene: -; CDR3aa: CASSSGLGGNIQYF; CDR3nt: TGTGCCAGCAGCTCCGGGCTAGGGGGAAACATTCAGTACTTC
j_gene: TRBJ2-5; abundance: -; v_gene: TRBV27; d_gene: TRBD1; CDR3aa: CASSSDRVGEETQYF; CDR3nt: TGTGCCAGCAGTTCTGACAGGGTAGGGGAAGAGACCCAGTACTTC
j_gene: TRBJ2-5; abundance: few; v_gene: TRBV5-1; d_gene: TRBD2; CDR3aa: CASSPGELAGQETQYF; CDR3nt: TGCGCCAGCAGTCCGGGCGAACTAGCGGGCCAAGAGACCCAGTACTTC
j_gene: TRBJ2-5; abundance: few; v_gene: TRBV7-2; d_gene: TRBD2; CDR3aa: CASTLRPPAGLLSYKQYF; CDR3nt: TGTGCCAGCACCCTACGACCCCCAGCGGGACTCCTGTCCTACAAGCAGTACTTC
j_gene: TRBJ2-3; abundance: -; v_gene: TRBV7-2; d_gene: -; CDR3aa: CASSRGRSTDTQYF; CDR3nt: TGTGCCAGCAGCCGGGGGAGGAGCACAGATACGCAGTATTTT
j_gene: TRBJ1-2; abundance: few; v_gene: TRBV20-1; d_gene: -; CDR3aa: CSASGDYGYTF; CDR3nt: TGCAGTGCCTCTGGGGACTATGGCTACACCTTC
j_gene: TRBJ1-2; abundance: many; v_gene: TRBV6-6; d_gene: -; CDR3aa: CASTQPQENYGYTF; CDR3nt: TGTGCCAGCACCCAACCCCAGGAAAACTATGGCTACACCTTC
j_gene: TRBJ1-6; abundance: -; v_gene: TRBV6-1; d_gene: -; CDR3aa: CASTGRGVKSPLHF; CDR3nt: TGTGCCAGCACAGGACGGGGAGTTAAATCACCCCTCCACTTT
j_gene: TRBJ2-4; abundance: -; v_gene: TRBV7-9; d_gene: TRBD2; CDR3aa: CASSPGLAGAVNIQYF; CDR3nt: TGTGCCAGCAGCCCCGGACTAGCGGGGGCCGTAAACATTCAGTACTTC
j_gene: TRBJ2-1; abundance: -; v_gene: TRBV11-3; d_gene: -; CDR3aa: CASSLGGNMDEQFF; CDR3nt: TGTGCCAGCAGCTTAGGAGGAAACATGGATGAGCAGTTCTTC
j_gene: TRBJ2-1; abundance: -; v_gene: TRBV20-1; d_gene: -; CDR3aa: CSARRDEQFF; CDR3nt: TGCAGTGCTAGGAGGGATGAGCAGTTCTTC
j_gene: TRBJ2-7; abundance: few; v_gene: TRBV24-1; d_gene: -; CDR3aa: CATSDRRSSYEQYF; CDR3nt: TGTGCCACCAGCGACAGGCGGAGCTCCTACGAGCAGTACTTC
j_gene: TRBJ2-7; abundance: many; v_gene: TRBV7-2; d_gene: TRBD1; CDR3aa: CASSTMDRGEQYF; CDR3nt: TGTGCCAGCAGCACCATGGACAGGGGCGAGCAGTACTTC